The rows below give T cell receptor beta chains drawn from one sample of a study of cytomegalovirus exposure and HLA in healthy donors. Clones were sequenced by immunoSEQ multiplex PCR, and TCRdb holds only the in-frame ones, with some missing. Its clone listing holds about 110,000 clones. The sample comprised PBMCs. The receptors derive from a middle-aged man in good health and CMV-seropositive. Both conserved end residues are part of each CDR3. Fields, in order: J gene, D gene, V gene, CDR3 protein, CDR3 DNA. The D gene is left open where the match is weak.

j_gene: TRBJ1-1; d_gene: TRBD1; v_gene: TRBV18; CDR3aa: CASSWTGGGNTEAFF; CDR3nt: TGTGCCAGCTCATGGACAGGGGGCGGGAACACTGAAGCTTTCTTT
j_gene: TRBJ2-2; d_gene: .; v_gene: TRBV9; CDR3aa: CASKTGNTGELFF; CDR3nt: TGTGCCAGCAAAACAGGGAACACCGGGGAGCTGTTTTTT
j_gene: TRBJ2-7; d_gene: TRBD2; v_gene: TRBV7-9; CDR3aa: CASSSGLAGGRAYEQYF; CDR3nt: TGTGCCAGCAGCTCGGGACTAGCGGGAGGTCGCGCCTACGAGCAGTACTTC
j_gene: TRBJ2-3; d_gene: TRBD2; v_gene: TRBV10-3; CDR3aa: CAIGAGGTDTQYF; CDR3nt: TGTGCCATCGGCGCGGGAGGAACAGATACGCAGTATTTT
j_gene: TRBJ1-6; d_gene: .; v_gene: TRBV7-2; CDR3aa: CASSPDRGNSPLHF; CDR3nt: TGTGCCAGCAGCCCAGATCGGGGGAATTCACCCCTCCACTTT
j_gene: TRBJ2-3; d_gene: TRBD2; v_gene: TRBV7-3; CDR3aa: CASSPLAAGDTQYF; CDR3nt: TGTGCCAGCAGCCCTCTAGCGGCGGGGGATACGCAGTATTTT
j_gene: TRBJ1-1; d_gene: .; v_gene: TRBV11-2; CDR3aa: CASSLVGGGWWTEAFF; CDR3nt: TGTGCCAGCAGCTTAGTGGGTGGCGGATGGTGGACTGAAGCTTTCTTT
j_gene: TRBJ1-1; d_gene: TRBD1; v_gene: TRBV28; CDR3aa: CASINPGGRNTEAFF; CDR3nt: TGTGCCAGCATCAATCCAGGGGGAAGGAACACTGAAGCTTTCTTT
j_gene: TRBJ2-7; d_gene: TRBD1; v_gene: TRBV2; CDR3aa: CASGRDRGRGEQYF; CDR3nt: TGTGCCAGCGGGAGGGACAGGGGGCGCGGCGAGCAGTACTTC
j_gene: TRBJ2-1; d_gene: .; v_gene: TRBV7-9; CDR3aa: CASSLGGQYNEQFF; CDR3nt: TGTGCCAGCAGCTTAGGAGGGCAGTACAATGAGCAGTTCTTC